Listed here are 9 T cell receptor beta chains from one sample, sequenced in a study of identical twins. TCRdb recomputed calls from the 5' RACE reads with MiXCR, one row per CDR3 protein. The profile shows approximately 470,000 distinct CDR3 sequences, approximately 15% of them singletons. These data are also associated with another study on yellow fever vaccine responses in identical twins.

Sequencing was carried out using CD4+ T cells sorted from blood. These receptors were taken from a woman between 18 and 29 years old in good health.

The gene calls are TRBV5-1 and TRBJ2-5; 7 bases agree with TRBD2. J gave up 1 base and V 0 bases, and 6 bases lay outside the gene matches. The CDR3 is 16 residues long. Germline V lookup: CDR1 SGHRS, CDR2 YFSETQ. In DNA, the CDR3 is TGCGCCAGCAGCTTGGAAGCGCGCGGGGGCCAAGAGACCCAGTACTTC. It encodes CASSLEARGGQETQYF.

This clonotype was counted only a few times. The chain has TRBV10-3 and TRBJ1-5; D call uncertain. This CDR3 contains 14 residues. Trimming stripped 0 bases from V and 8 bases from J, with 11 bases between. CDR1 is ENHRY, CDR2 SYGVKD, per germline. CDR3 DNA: TGTGCCATCAGTGAGTCGAACTTTGGGAAGCCCCAGCATTTT. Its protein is CAISESNFGKPQHF.

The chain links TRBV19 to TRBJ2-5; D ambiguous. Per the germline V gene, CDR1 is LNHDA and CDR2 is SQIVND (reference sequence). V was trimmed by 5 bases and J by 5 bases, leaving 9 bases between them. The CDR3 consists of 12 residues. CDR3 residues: CASSAGWETQYF. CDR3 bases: TGTGCCAGTAGTGCCGGTTGGGAGACCCAGTACTTC.

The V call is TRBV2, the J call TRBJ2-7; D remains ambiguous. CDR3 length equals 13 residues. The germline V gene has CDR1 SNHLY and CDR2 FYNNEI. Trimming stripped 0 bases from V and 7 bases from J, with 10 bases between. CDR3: CASSEALLGEQYF. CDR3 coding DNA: TGTGCCAGCAGTGAAGCGTTACTGGGGGAGCAGTACTTC.

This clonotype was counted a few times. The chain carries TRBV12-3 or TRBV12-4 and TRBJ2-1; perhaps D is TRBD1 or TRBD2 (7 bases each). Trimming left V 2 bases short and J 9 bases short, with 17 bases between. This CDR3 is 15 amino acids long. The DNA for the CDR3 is TGTGCCAGCAGTTTAACGACTACCAGGGGGGGTGAGCAGTTCTTC. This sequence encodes CASSLTTTRGGEQFF.

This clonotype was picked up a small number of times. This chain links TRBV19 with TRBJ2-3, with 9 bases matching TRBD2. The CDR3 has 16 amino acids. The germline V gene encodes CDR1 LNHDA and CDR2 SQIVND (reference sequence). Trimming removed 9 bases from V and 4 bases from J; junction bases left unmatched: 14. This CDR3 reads CASSPRASGAADTQYF. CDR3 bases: TGTGCCAGCTCCCCCAGGGCTAGCGGGGCAGCAGATACGCAGTATTTT.

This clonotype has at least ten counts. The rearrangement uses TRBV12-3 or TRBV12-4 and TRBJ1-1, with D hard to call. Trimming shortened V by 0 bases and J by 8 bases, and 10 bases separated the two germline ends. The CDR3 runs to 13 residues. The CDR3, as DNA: TGTGCCAGCAGTTTAGCCTGGGGAGGGGAAGCTTTCTTT. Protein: CASSLAWGGEAFF.

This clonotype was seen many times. The CDR3 DNA reads as TGCAGTGTTCAAGGACAGCAATATGGCTACACCTTC. Translating it yields CSVQGQQYGYTF. The V call is TRBV20-1, the J call TRBJ1-2; possibly TRBD1 for D (6 bases). Trimming stripped 7 bases from V and 5 bases from J, with 14 bases between. This CDR3 comprises 12 residues. Germline V gives CDR1 DFQATT, CDR2 SNEGSKA (reference sequence).

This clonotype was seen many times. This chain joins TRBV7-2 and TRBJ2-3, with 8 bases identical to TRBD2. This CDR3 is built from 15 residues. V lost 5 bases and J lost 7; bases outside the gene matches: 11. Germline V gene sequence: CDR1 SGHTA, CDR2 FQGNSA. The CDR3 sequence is CASSAREGPGNTQYF. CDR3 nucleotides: TGTGCCAGCAGCGCCCGGGAGGGCCCCGGGAATACGCAGTATTTT.